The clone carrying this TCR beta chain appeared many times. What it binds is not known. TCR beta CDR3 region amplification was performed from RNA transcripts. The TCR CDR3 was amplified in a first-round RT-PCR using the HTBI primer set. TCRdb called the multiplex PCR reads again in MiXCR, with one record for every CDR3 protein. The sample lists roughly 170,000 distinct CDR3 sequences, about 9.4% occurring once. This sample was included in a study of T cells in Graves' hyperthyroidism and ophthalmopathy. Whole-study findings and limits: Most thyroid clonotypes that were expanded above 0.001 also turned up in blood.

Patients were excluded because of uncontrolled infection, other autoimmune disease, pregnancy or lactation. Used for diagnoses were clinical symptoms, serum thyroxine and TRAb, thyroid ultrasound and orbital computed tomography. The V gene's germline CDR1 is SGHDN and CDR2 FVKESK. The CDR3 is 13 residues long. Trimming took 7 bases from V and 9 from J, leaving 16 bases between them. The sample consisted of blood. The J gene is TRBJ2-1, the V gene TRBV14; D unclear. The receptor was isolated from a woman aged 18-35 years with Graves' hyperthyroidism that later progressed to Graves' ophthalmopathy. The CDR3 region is CASNSLVSSEQFF. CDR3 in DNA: TGTGCCAGCAATAGTCTGGTGAGCAGTGAGCAGTTCTTC.